This is a list of T cell receptor beta chains from one sample in a study of T cells in Graves' hyperthyroidism and ophthalmopathy. Using its own MiXCR run on the multiplex PCR reads, TCRdb lists one record per CDR3 protein. The sample has roughly 380,000 distinct CDR3 sequences, 15% to 20% seen once; the top ten hold roughly 16%. Material for sequencing was blood. The receptor set was obtained from a woman in her 40s with Graves' ophthalmopathy. CDR3s include the opening cysteine and the closing phenylalanine or tryptophan. The order of the fields is clone size, D gene, J gene, V gene, CDR3 protein, CDR3 DNA. D genes are given only for firm matches. A row's size may be missing; if present it is once, few, many or a size class.

many TRBD1 TRBJ1-1 TRBV12-3/TRBV12-4 CASSLNRGMNTEAFF TGTGCCAGCAGTTTGAACAGGGGGATGAACACTGAAGCTTTCTTT
many TRBD1 TRBJ1-2 TRBV9 CASSDNGGTGTFRDYGYTF TGTGCCAGCAGCGACAATGGGGGGACAGGGACCTTTCGGGACTATGGCTACACCTTC
many NA TRBJ2-5 TRBV11-2 CASTLSPGPQETQYF TGTGCCAGCACCCTATCCCCGGGCCCACAAGAGACCCAGTACTTC
few NA TRBJ2-7 TRBV27 CASSTLGVGYEQYF TGTGCCAGCAGTACCTTAGGGGTTGGGTACGAGCAGTACTTC
many NA TRBJ2-3 TRBV9 CASSTWDQVDTQYF TGTGCCAGCAGCACCTGGGACCAGGTCGATACGCAGTATTTT
many TRBD1 TRBJ2-7 TRBV6-5 CASSSGRGRVEQYF TGTGCCAGCAGTTCGGGCAGGGGGCGTGTAGAGCAGTACTTC
many NA TRBJ2-5 TRBV7-6 CASSLASGRSSETQYF TGTGCCAGCAGCTTAGCGTCTGGGAGGTCATCGGAGACCCAGTACTTC
many NA TRBJ1-4 TRBV7-2 CASAREANEKLFF TGTGCCAGTGCCAGGGAGGCTAATGAAAAACTGTTTTTT
many TRBD2 TRBJ2-2 TRBV7-9 CASSQGLVDTGELFF TGTGCCAGCAGCCAAGGACTAGTGGACACCGGGGAGCTGTTTTTT
NA NA TRBJ2-2 TRBV6-5 CASSFFGIPNTGELYF TGTGCCAGCAGTTTTTTCGGGATACCGAACACCGGGGAGCTGTATTTT
many NA TRBJ1-5 TRBV4-1 CASSPGLAQPQHF TGCGCCAGCAGCCCGGGTTTGGCTCAGCCCCAGCATTTT
NA TRBD2 TRBJ2-7 TRBV20-1 CSARPLAGGRGDYEQYF TGCAGTGCTAGGCCACTAGCGGGGGGCCGAGGGGACTACGAGCAGTACTTC
NA NA TRBJ1-5 TRBV24-1 CATSEDSDNQPQHF TGTGCCACCAGTGAAGACAGTGACAATCAGCCCCAGCATTTT
many NA TRBJ1-1 TRBV12-5 CASGTGLVEAFF TGTGCTAGTGGTACAGGGTTAGTTGAAGCTTTCTTT
NA NA TRBJ2-5 TRBV3-1 CASSARGTGLETQYF TGTGCCAGCAGCGCAAGAGGTACAGGTCTGGAGACCCAGTACTTC
many NA TRBJ2-5 TRBV11-2 CASSLGLGQPYQETQYF TGTGCCAGCAGCTTAGGTTTGGGGCAGCCGTACCAAGAGACCCAGTACTTC